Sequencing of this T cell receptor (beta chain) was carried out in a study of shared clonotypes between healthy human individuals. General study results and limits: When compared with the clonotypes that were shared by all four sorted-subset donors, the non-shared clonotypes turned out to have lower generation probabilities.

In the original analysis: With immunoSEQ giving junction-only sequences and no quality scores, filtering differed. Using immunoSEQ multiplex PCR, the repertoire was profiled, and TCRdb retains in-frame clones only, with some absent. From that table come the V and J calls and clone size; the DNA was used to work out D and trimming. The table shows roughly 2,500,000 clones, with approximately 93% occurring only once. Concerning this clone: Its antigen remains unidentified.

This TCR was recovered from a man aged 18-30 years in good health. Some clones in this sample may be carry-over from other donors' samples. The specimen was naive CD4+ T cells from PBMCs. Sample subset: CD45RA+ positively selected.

The DNA for the CDR3 is TGTGCCAGCAGCCCGGCCCCCAAGGGGAGGTACGAGCAGTACTTC. Protein product: CASSPAPKGRYEQYF. The rearrangement links TRBV5-4 to TRBJ2-7, with D possibly being TRBD2 (6 bases). Germline CDR1 SGHNT, CDR2 YYREEE (reference sequence). Deletions cut 4 bases from V and 4 bases from J, with 18 bases between. This CDR3 comprises 15 residues.